The 29 T cell receptor beta chains reported below all come from one sample, sequenced in a study of PD-L1 blockade in urothelial cancer. Produced via immunoSEQ multiplex PCR; TCRdb's table is partial and in-frame only. This repertoire shows about 130,000 clones, around 86% found once; its top ten account for approximately 2.4%. Described time point: peripheral blood 6 weeks after treatment start. Here the sequenced sample was PBMCs, taken around atezolizumab (anti-PD-L1) treatment. Receptors were obtained from a man aged 45-65 years with urothelial cancer.

This chain links TRBV4-1 with TRBJ2-1; TRBD2 aligns across 12 bases. CDR1 and CDR2 from the germline V gene are MGHRA and YSYEKL. The J segment lost 5 bases and the V segment lost 5 bases, leaving 10 bases of the junction unmatched. The CDR3 consists of 17 residues. The chain's CDR3 is CASSTTSGSLLNNEQFF. Written as DNA, the CDR3 is TGCGCCAGCAGCACGACTAGCGGGAGCCTTCTGAACAATGAGCAGTTCTTC.

This chain connects TRBV5-6 to TRBJ2-3; 7 bases agree with TRBD2. V was pared by 4 bases and J by 4 bases, with 12 bases of the junction left unmatched. Germline CDR1 SGHDT, CDR2 YYEEEE. CDR3 length: 16 amino acids. CDR3 loop: CASSRLHGLEADTQYF. CDR3 bases: TGTGCCAGCAGCCGTTTACACGGACTAGAGGCAGATACGCAGTATTTT.

The CDR3 DNA reads TGTGCCAGCAGTGACTCAGGACTAGCGGGAGGCTGGAATGAGCAGTTCTTC. This translates into CASSDSGLAGGWNEQFF. The chain has TRBV6-4 and TRBJ2-1; 14 bases line up with TRBD2. Per the germline V gene, CDR1 is MRHNA and CDR2 is SNTAGT. The CDR3 runs to 17 residues. V gave up 0 bases and J gave up 7 bases; unmatched junction bases: 5.

V gene TRBV5-1 combines with J gene TRBJ2-3; D is unresolved. V dropped 3 bases and J dropped 0 bases, with 5 bases sitting between them. CDR1 SGHRS and CDR2 YFSETQ come from the germline V gene. CDR3 size: 13 residues. The CDR3 DNA reads as TGCGCCAGCAGCTCCGTAAGCACAGATACGCAGTATTTT. Its protein product is CASSSVSTDTQYF.

The chain recombines TRBV9 with TRBJ2-3; 7 positions agree with TRBD2. CDR1 is SGDLS and CDR2 is YYNGEE in the germline V gene. This CDR3 has 15 residues. V was pared by 0 bases and J by 1 base, with 2 bases of the junction left unmatched. The CDR3 nucleotides read TGTGCCAGCAGCGTAGCTAGCGGAGGCACAGATACGCAGTATTTT. As protein: CASSVASGGTDTQYF.

The chain joins TRBV7-8 to TRBJ2-6, with D possibly matching TRBD1 (5 bases). CDR3 length equals 16 residues. Trimming removed 5 bases at V and 2 bases at J, with 13 bases between. In germline, CDR1 is SGHVS, CDR2 FQNEAQ. The CDR3 DNA reads TGTGCCAGCAGCATATATCAGGGTCCTGGGGCCAACGTCCTGACTTTC. Amino acids: CASSIYQGPGANVLTF. Full variable domain (outside the CDR3, taken from reference TRBV7-8 and TRBJ2-6): GAGVSQSPRYKVAKRGQDVALRCDPISGHVSLFWYQQALGQGPEFLTYFQNEAQLDKSGLPSDRFFAERPEGSVSTLKIQRTQQEDSAVYLCASSIYQGPGANVLTFGAGSRLTVL.

This rearrangement joins TRBV7-8 to TRBJ1-4, with 8 nucleotides matching TRBD1. Germline V CDR1 and CDR2: SGHVS, FQNEAQ. The CDR3 totals 15 residues. J gave up 5 bases and V 5 bases, and 7 bases lay outside the gene matches. CDR3 protein: CASSANRGKNEKLFF. For the CDR3, the DNA is TGTGCCAGCAGCGCTAACAGGGGGAAGAATGAAAAACTGTTTTTT.

This sequence joins TRBV19 and TRBJ1-3; perhaps TRBD1 as D (6 bases). The CDR3 covers 13 residues. V gave up 10 bases and J gave up 4 bases, with 14 bases separating them. The germline CDR1 and CDR2 sequences are LNHDA and SQIVND (reference sequence). CDR3 amino acids: CATPDRPGNTIYF. The CDR3 bases are TGTGCCACCCCAGACAGGCCCGGAAACACCATATATTTT.

The V call is TRBV6-6, the J call TRBJ2-1; TRBD1 agrees at 10 bases. V was pared by 6 bases and J by 7 bases, with 6 bases of the junction left unmatched. The CDR3 runs 14 residues. Germline V gene lookup returns CDR1 MNHNY and CDR2 SVGAGI (reference sequence). CDR3 sequence: CASRPGQGGNEQFF. The CDR3, as DNA: TGTGCCAGCAGACCCGGACAGGGGGGAAATGAGCAGTTCTTC.

The V call is TRBV6-1, the J call TRBJ2-1; 13 nucleotides line up with TRBD2. The CDR3 runs to 15 residues. J gave up 7 bases and V 3 bases, and 3 bases lay outside the gene matches. CDR1 and CDR2 from the germline V gene are MNHNS and SASEGT. The CDR3, as DNA: TGTGCCAGCAGTGATGGACTAGCGGGAGTTAATGAGCAGTTCTTC. Translated: CASSDGLAGVNEQFF.

V is TRBV5-4 and J is TRBJ2-7, with 8 bases fitting TRBD1. The CDR3 sequence is 16 residues long. CDR1 is SGHNT and CDR2 is YYREEE in the germline V gene (reference sequence). Trimming cost V 4 bases and J 0 bases; bases outside gene matches: 9. CDR3 sequence (DNA): TGTGCCAGCAGCCATCCCTCCGGGACAGGCTCCTACGAGCAGTACTTC. Translated, it gives CASSHPSGTGSYEQYF. Supplemented by reference TRBV5-4 and TRBJ2-7, the full variable domain reads ETGVTQSPTHLIKTRGQQVTLRCSSQSGHNTVSWYQQALGQGPQFIFQYYREEENGRGNFPPRFSGLQFPNYSSELNVNALELDDSALYLCASSHPSGTGSYEQYFGPGTRLTVT.

V gene TRBV5-6 combines with J gene TRBJ2-1; D ambiguous. The CDR3 has 13 amino acids. Between the trimmed V and J ends, which lost 3 bases and 12 bases, there was a span of 16 bases. Per the germline V gene, CDR1 is SGHDT and CDR2 is YYEEEE. The CDR3 DNA sequence: TGTGCCAGCAGCTCCGGGTTCGGGTCCGGGCAGTTCTTC. Amino acid sequence: CASSSGFGSGQFF.

The chain recombines TRBV5-4 with TRBJ1-1; D may be TRBD1 (6 bases). The germline V and J ends were trimmed by 1 base and 4 bases, with 14 bases remaining between them. Per germline, CDR1 SGHNT and CDR2 YYREEE (reference sequence). This CDR3 is 15 amino acids long. DNA of the CDR3: TGTGCCAGCAGCTTGTTTAAGCAGGGGCGCACTGAAGCTTTCTTT. Amino acid sequence: CASSLFKQGRTEAFF.

This clone is a singleton in its sample. The chain links TRBV6-1 to TRBJ2-1; D perhaps matches TRBD1 (8 bases). Looked up from germline, CDR1 is MNHNS and CDR2 is SASEGT. The ends were cut back, 4 bases at V and 3 bases at J, with 16 bases in the middle. This CDR3 has 16 residues. This CDR3 is CASSARTGGGYNEQFF. The CDR3 region has the DNA TGTGCCAGCAGTGCCCGAACAGGGGGGGGCTACAATGAGCAGTTCTTC.

This chain links TRBV5-1 with TRBJ2-5; 15 nucleotides line up with TRBD2. The CDR3 extends over 17 amino acids. Per germline, CDR1 SGHRS and CDR2 YFSETQ. Losses at the gene ends were 4 bases for V and 0 bases for J; bases not matched to a gene: 4. The chain's CDR3 is CASSRGLAGGNQETQYF. The CDR3 coding sequence is TGCGCCAGCAGCCGCGGACTAGCGGGAGGGAACCAAGAGACCCAGTACTTC.

This clone came up a few times. The DNA for the CDR3 is TGTGCCAGCAGCTTTCAGGGGACAGGGAGGATCGGGGAGCTGTTTTTT. Translating it yields CASSFQGTGRIGELFF. The chain uses TRBV7-2 and TRBJ2-2; the match to TRBD1 covers 9 bases. This CDR3 has 16 amino acids. Germline CDR1 and CDR2: SGHTA and FQGNSA. Trimming took 3 bases from V and 7 from J; bases not matched to a gene: 9.

V and J are TRBV5-8 and TRBJ2-7; TRBD1 aligns across 10 bases. V was clipped by 4 bases and J by 6 bases; unmatched bases: 10. CDR1 is SGHTS and CDR2 is YDEGEE in the germline V gene. CDR3 length: 15 residues. The CDR3 DNA reads TGTGCCAGCAGCCATTGGACAGGGGGGCCCGGCGAGCAGTACTTC. Its translation: CASSHWTGGPGEQYF.

The J gene is TRBJ2-5, the V gene TRBV25-1, with D perhaps TRBD2 (6 bases). V shed 4 bases and J shed 1 base, with 10 bases lying between them. The CDR3 consists of 14 residues. Germline values: CDR1 MGHDK, CDR2 SYGVNS. The CDR3 region has the DNA TGTGCCAGCAGTGCAAGGGACTTCCAAGAGACCCAGTACTTC. Protein product: CASSARDFQETQYF.

The rearrangement uses TRBV7-9 and TRBJ1-1; 10 bases line up with TRBD1. V trimming: 5 bases; J trimming: 5 bases; junction bases outside the gene matches: 8. The length of the CDR3 is 15 residues. CDR1 SEHNR and CDR2 FQNEAQ come from the germline V gene (reference sequence). The CDR3 DNA sequence: TGTGCCAGCAGCACCGGACAGGGGGGGCGGACTGAAGCTTTCTTT. Translation: CASSTGQGGRTEAFF.

This rearrangement joins TRBV7-2 to TRBJ1-5, with D possibly matching TRBD1 (6 bases). The CDR3 spans 16 residues. Trimming pared 1 base from V and 6 bases from J, leaving 16 bases between. Germline loops: CDR1 SGHTA, CDR2 FQGNSA. This CDR3 reads CASSLGLGALTQPQHF. The CDR3, as DNA: TGTGCCAGCAGCTTAGGATTGGGGGCGCTGACTCAGCCCCAGCATTTT.

The CDR3 DNA sequence: TGTGCCAGCAGCTTAGCGGGAGGGCCGAAAGAGCAGTACTTC. This sequence encodes CASSLAGGPKEQYF. This rearrangement joins TRBV7-8 to TRBJ2-7; 7 bases match TRBD2. The CDR3 runs to 14 residues. Germline V gene sequence: CDR1 SGHVS, CDR2 FQNEAQ. With V trimmed by 0 bases and J by 7 bases, 6 bases remained unmatched.

This clone is labeled as medium-sized (0.01 to 0.1%). The CDR3 sequence is CASKGEPPHQHF. DNA of the CDR3: TGTGCCAGCAAGGGGGAACCGCCTCACCAGCATTTT. This sequence joins TRBV6-1 and TRBJ1-5; TRBD1 is a possible D gene (6 bases). The CDR3 loop spans 12 amino acids. Germline CDR1 MNHNS, CDR2 SASEGT. Trimming left V 7 bases short and J 12 bases short, with 16 bases between.

This clone has just a few counts. J is TRBJ2-5 and V is TRBV5-1; 9 nucleotides line up with TRBD2. After removal of 4 bases from V and 1 base from J, the junction contained 8 bases not matched to a gene. This CDR3 comprises 16 residues. The germline V gene encodes CDR1 SGHRS and CDR2 YFSETQ. The CDR3 bases are TGCGCCAGCAGCGAACCGGGACTAGCCTTCCAAGAGACCCAGTACTTC. It codes for CASSEPGLAFQETQYF.

The chain recombines TRBV9 with TRBJ2-1, with a weak D call TRBD2 (5 bases). The germline V gene has CDR1 SGDLS and CDR2 YYNGEE. V lost 0 bases and J 4 bases, leaving 11 bases between the germline ends. CDR3 length: 15 amino acids. Written as DNA, the CDR3 is TGTGCCAGCAGCGTAGGTACTAGTTCATACAATGAGCAGTTCTTC. This codes for CASSVGTSSYNEQFF.

The chain links TRBV14 to TRBJ1-4; D is undetermined. Trimming took off 3 bases at V and 3 bases at J, with 8 bases between the two ends. This CDR3 is 14 amino acids long. CDR1 and CDR2 from the germline V gene are SGHDN and FVKESK. CDR3 residues: CASSQSTANEKLFF. CDR3 nucleotides: TGTGCCAGCAGCCAGAGTACGGCTAATGAAAAACTGTTTTTT.

CDR3 sequence (DNA): TGTGCCAGCATTCCTCAGTTCGGGGAGCTGTTTTTT. Residues: CASIPQFGELFF. The chain uses TRBV2 and TRBJ2-2; D unclear. The V gene lost 7 bases and the J gene lost 7 bases, with 10 bases spanning the gap. This CDR3 spans 12 amino acids. Germline CDR1 SNHLY, CDR2 FYNNEI.

The chain joins TRBV7-3 to TRBJ2-2; the match to TRBD2 covers 7 bases. Germline CDR1 and CDR2: SGHTA and FQGTGA. J was trimmed by 6 bases and V by 4 bases; bases with no gene match: 8. This CDR3 comprises 15 residues. CDR3 protein: CASSSGLDAPGELFF. The CDR3 DNA follows: TGTGCCAGCAGCTCAGGACTAGATGCGCCCGGGGAGCTGTTTTTT.

The genes are TRBV5-1 and TRBJ2-7; TRBD1 might be the D (6 bases). Trimming shortened V by 2 bases and J by 3 bases, and 9 bases separated the two germline ends. CDR3 size: 13 residues. Per germline, CDR1 SGHRS and CDR2 YFSETQ. The CDR3 loop reads CASSFDRNYEQYF. The CDR3, as DNA: TGCGCCAGCAGCTTCGACAGGAACTACGAGCAGTACTTC.

This clone was picked up one time. The chain combines TRBV20-1 with TRBJ2-1, with unresolved D. The germline CDR1 and CDR2 sequences are DFQATT and SNEGSKA (reference sequence). The CDR3 has 11 amino acids. Trimming shortened V by 0 bases and J by 9 bases, and 6 bases separated the two germline ends. CDR3 in DNA: TGCAGTGCTAGAGATATGGCTGAGCAGTTCTTC. Its protein is CSARDMAEQFF.